This TCR beta chain emerged from a study of blood T cell repertoires in COVID-19. Across the study: Donors in the United States, Italy and Spain gave samples during acute or convalescent COVID-19.

J lost 4 bases, V lost 5 bases, and 15 bases had no gene match. The CDR3 has 18 amino acids. Germline CDR1 and CDR2: SGHTA and FQGNSA. Original handling: Quantification of nucleated cells was approximated via reference gene primer amplification. Profiled with immunoSEQ multiplex PCR; TCRdb holds only in-frame clones, not every one. That table is the source of V, J and clone size, and D and trimming were worked out from the DNA. The sample contains roughly 70,000 clones, over 70% of which appear only once. This rearrangement joins TRBV7-2 to TRBJ2-1; TRBD1 aligns across 9 bases. The sample was peripheral blood. The TCR originated in a man aged 60 to 69 with acute or convalescent COVID-19. CDR3 sequence (DNA): TGTGCCAGCAGCGCCCGGGGGCACGGGACAGGGATTTACAATGAGCAGTTCTTC. Translated: CASSARGHGTGIYNEQFF.